This entry is about one T cell receptor beta chain. The data originate from a study of blood T cell dynamics during melanoma immunotherapy. The germline V and J ends were trimmed by 0 bases and 0 bases, with 12 bases remaining between them. The CDR3 length is 17 residues. Germline-derived CDR1 and CDR2 are MNHEY and SMNVEV (reference sequence). Time point given: pre-treatment baseline. Response was assessed by RECIST 1.1 at 12 weeks, except a couple of rapid progressors. Patients with prior systemic cancer treatment, concomitant immunosuppressants, or other active malignancies were excluded. TCRdb's copy holds only in-frame clones and misses some; the assay was immunoSEQ multiplex PCR. The sample holds 3,600 or so clones, more than 95% seen once.

The source of this sequence is a human donor with melanoma. This chain links TRBV27 with TRBJ2-1; D gene ambiguous. Sequenced material: effector memory CD8+ T cells from blood, taken from a patient treated with checkpoint blockade. This CDR3 is CASSLSSARSSYNEQFF. DNA for the CDR3: TGTGCCAGCAGTTTATCATCGGCGAGGAGCTCCTACAATGAGCAGTTCTTC.